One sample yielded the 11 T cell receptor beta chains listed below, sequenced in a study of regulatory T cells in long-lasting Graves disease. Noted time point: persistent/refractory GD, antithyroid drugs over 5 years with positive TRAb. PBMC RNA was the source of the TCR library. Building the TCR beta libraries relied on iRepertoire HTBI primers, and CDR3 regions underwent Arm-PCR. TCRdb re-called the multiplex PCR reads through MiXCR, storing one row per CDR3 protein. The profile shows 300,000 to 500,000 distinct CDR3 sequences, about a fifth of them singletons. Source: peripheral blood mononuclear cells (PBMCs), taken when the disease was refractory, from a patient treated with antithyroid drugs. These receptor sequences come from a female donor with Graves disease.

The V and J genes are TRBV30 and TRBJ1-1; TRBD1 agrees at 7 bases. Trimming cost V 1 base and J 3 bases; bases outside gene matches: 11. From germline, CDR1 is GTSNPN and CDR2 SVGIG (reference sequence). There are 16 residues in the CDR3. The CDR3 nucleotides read TGTGCCTGGAGTGAGACAGGGACAACCCCGGACACTGAAGCTTTCTTT. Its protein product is CAWSETGTTPDTEAFF.

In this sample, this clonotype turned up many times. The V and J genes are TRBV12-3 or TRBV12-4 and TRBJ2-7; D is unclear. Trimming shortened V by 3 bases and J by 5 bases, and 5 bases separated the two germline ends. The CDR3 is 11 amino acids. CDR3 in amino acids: CASSFRNEQYF. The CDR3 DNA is TGTGCCAGCAGTTTCAGAAACGAGCAGTACTTC.

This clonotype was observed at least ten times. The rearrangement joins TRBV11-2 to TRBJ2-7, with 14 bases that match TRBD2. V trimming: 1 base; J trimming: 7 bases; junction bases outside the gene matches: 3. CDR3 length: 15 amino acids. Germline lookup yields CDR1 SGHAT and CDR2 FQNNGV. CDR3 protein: CASSLGGTSGGEQYF. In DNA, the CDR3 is TGTGCCAGCAGCTTAGGCGGGACTAGCGGGGGTGAGCAGTACTTC.

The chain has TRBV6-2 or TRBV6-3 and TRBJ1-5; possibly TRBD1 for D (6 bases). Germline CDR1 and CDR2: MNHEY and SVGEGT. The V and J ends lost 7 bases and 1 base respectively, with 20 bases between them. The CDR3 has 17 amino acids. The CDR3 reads CASNPPPYGQSNQPQHF. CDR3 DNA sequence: TGTGCCAGCAACCCACCCCCCTATGGACAGAGCAATCAGCCCCAGCATTTT.

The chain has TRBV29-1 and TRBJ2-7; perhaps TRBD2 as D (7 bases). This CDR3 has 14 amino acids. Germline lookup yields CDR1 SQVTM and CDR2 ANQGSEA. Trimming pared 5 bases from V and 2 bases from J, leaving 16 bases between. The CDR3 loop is CSVSGGSGAYEQYF. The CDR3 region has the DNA TGCAGCGTTAGTGGGGGCAGCGGGGCCTACGAGCAGTACTTC.

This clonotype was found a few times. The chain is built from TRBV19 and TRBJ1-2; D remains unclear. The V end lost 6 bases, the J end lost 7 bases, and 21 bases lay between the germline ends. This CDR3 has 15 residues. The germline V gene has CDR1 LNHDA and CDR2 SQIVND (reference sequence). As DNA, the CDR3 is TGTGCCAGTAGCCAATGGGAGGGAGATGCATCTGGCTACACCTTC. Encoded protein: CASSQWEGDASGYTF.

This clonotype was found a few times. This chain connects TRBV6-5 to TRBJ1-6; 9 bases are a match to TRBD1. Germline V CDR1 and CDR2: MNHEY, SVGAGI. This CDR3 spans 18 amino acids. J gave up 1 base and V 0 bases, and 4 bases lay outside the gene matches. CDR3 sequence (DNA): TGTGCCAGCAGTTACTCGATACAGGGGGCTTCCTATAATTCACCCCTCCACTTT. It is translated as CASSYSIQGASYNSPLHF.

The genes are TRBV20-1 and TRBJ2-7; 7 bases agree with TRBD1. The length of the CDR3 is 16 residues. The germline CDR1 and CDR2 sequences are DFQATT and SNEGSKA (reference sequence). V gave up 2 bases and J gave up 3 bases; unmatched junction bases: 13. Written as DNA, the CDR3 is TGCAGTGCTAGAACTATATCGACAGGGAATCGCTACGAGCAGTACTTC. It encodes CSARTISTGNRYEQYF.

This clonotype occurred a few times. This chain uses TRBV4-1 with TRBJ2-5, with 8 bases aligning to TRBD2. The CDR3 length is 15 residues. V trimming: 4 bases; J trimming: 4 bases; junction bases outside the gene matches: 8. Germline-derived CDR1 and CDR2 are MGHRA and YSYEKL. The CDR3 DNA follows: TGCGCCAGCAGCCGACCCACTAGCGGCAGAGAGACCCAGTACTTC. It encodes CASSRPTSGRETQYF.

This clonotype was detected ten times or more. CDR3 DNA: TGCAGCGTTGAACTCGGGACAGCGAACACTGAAGCTTTCTTT. Its protein product is CSVELGTANTEAFF. The chain joins TRBV29-1 to TRBJ1-1, with TRBD1 identical over 7 bases. V lost 2 bases to trimming and J lost 1 base; unmatched junction nucleotides: 4. Germline CDR1 is SQVTM and CDR2 is ANQGSEA. The CDR3 covers 14 residues.

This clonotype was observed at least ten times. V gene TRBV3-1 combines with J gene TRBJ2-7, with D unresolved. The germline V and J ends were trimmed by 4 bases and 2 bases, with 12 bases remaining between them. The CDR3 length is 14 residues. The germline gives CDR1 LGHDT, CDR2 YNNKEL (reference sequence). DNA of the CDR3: TGTGCCAGCAGCCGGTTAGGGCCAACCTACGAGCAGTACTTC. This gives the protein CASSRLGPTYEQYF.